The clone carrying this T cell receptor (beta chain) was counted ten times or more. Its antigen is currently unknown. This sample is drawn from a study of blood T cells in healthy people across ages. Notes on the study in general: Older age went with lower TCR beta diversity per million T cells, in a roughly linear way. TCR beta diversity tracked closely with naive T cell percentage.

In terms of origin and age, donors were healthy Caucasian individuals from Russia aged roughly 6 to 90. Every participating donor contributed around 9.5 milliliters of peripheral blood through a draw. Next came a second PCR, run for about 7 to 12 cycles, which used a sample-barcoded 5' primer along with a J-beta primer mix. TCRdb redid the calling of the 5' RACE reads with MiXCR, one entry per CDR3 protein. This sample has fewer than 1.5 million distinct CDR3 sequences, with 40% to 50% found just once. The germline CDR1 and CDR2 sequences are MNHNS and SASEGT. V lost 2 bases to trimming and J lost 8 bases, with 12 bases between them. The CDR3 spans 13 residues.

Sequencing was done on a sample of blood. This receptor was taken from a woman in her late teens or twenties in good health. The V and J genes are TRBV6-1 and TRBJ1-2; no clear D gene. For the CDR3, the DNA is TGTGCCAGCAGTGAACAGGCTCTTGGCGGCTACACCTTC. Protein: CASSEQALGGYTF.